Following are 13 T cell receptor beta chains from one sample sequenced in a study of Graves' ophthalmopathy and Graves' hyperthyroidism. As the template, RNA transcripts were used to amplify TCR beta CDR3 regions. Second-round multiplex PCR came after a first-round RT-PCR that employed HTBI primers. TCRdb processed the multiplex PCR reads anew with MiXCR; each CDR3 protein has one entry. The table records hundreds of thousands of distinct CDR3 sequences, about 41% of them present only once. The sample comprised peripheral blood. These TCRs come from an adult man with Graves' ophthalmopathy.

This clonotype has a count of ten or more. V and J are TRBV7-9 and TRBJ1-4; possibly TRBD1 for D (5 bases). Germline CDR1 and CDR2: SEHNR and FQNEAQ (reference sequence). V was cut by 1 base and J by 11 bases, with 11 bases left in between. This CDR3 spans 13 amino acids. The CDR3 spells CASSLDADSKLFF. In DNA, the CDR3 is TGTGCCAGCAGCTTAGACGCCGACAGTAAACTGTTTTTT.

V usage is TRBV12-3 or TRBV12-4 and J usage is TRBJ1-3; TRBD1 might be the D (6 bases). This CDR3 is 15 amino acids long. The V end lost 3 bases, the J end lost 0 bases, and 9 bases lay between the germline ends. Here the CDR3 reads CASSFTGNSGNTIYF. Here the CDR3 DNA reads TGTGCCAGCAGTTTTACAGGGAACTCTGGAAACACCATATATTTT.

Comments on this clonotype: A much larger clone differs by one base, so this may be a read error. The chain carries TRBV2 and TRBJ1-4, with D perhaps TRBD1 (5 bases). The CDR3 totals 13 residues. The germline CDR1 and CDR2 sequences are SNHLY and FYNNEI. CDR3 nucleotide sequence: TGTGCCATCAGTGACCAGGGTTGGGAAAAACTGTTTTTT. Translation: CAISDQGWEKLFF.

The chain links TRBV7-6 to TRBJ2-2, with 8 bases matching TRBD1. The V and J ends lost 5 bases and 7 bases, in that order; junction bases with no gene match: 9. The CDR3 has 15 amino acids. Germline CDR1 is SGHVS and CDR2 is FNYEAQ. The DNA of the CDR3 is TGTGCCAGCAGCCAGGGGGCAGGGGATAGCGGGGAGCTGTTTTTT. This translates into CASSQGAGDSGELFF.

This sequence joins TRBV12-3 or TRBV12-4 and TRBJ2-7; D may correspond to TRBD1 or TRBD2 (5 bases each). Trimming took 4 bases from V and 4 from J, leaving 14 bases between them. This CDR3 comprises 14 residues. The CDR3: CASSSKLGAYEQYF. CDR3 nucleotides: TGTGCCAGCAGTTCGAAACTAGGGGCGTACGAGCAGTACTTC.

The rearrangement uses TRBV19 and TRBJ1-1; 10 positions agree with TRBD1. The CDR3 sequence is 16 residues long. J gave up 3 bases and V 7 bases, and 11 bases lay outside the gene matches. Germline lookup yields CDR1 LNHDA and CDR2 SQIVND (reference sequence). CDR3 protein: CASIPGQGFHYTEAFF. The CDR3 DNA reads as TGTGCCAGTATACCGGGACAGGGGTTTCATTACACTGAAGCTTTCTTT.

This clonotype occurred many times. The gene calls are TRBV6-5 and TRBJ1-2, with D unresolved. V lost 4 bases and J 4 bases, leaving 10 bases between the germline ends. CDR1 and CDR2 (germline): MNHEY, SVGAGI. The CDR3 spans 13 residues. The CDR3 nucleotides are TGTGCCAGCAGTTCCCGCAGTCTCTATGGCTACACCTTC. This gives the protein CASSSRSLYGYTF.

This sequence joins TRBV6-5 and TRBJ2-7; D might be TRBD1 (5 bases). CDR1 and CDR2 from the germline V gene are MNHEY and SVGAGI. The germline V and J ends were trimmed by 0 bases and 4 bases, with 7 bases remaining between them. The CDR3 spans 13 residues. The CDR3 nucleotides read TGTGCCAGCAGTTACTCGACAGATTACGAGCAGTACTTC. Residues: CASSYSTDYEQYF.

This clonotype was picked up one time. A read error may produce the germline difference seen at one junction end. V gene TRBV10-3 combines with J gene TRBJ2-6, with 8 bases matching TRBD1. Germline V gene data show CDR1 as ENHRY and CDR2 as SYGVKD. CDR3 length: 17 amino acids. CDR3 coding DNA: TGTGCCAGCAGTGAAAGAGGCAGGGGGCACGGGGCCAACGTCCTGACTTTC. This gives the protein CASSERGRGHGANVLTF.

This clonotype was observed a few times. This rearrangement joins TRBV7-2 to TRBJ1-6; D ambiguous. Germline V lookup: CDR1 SGHTA, CDR2 FQGNSA. Trimming stripped 6 bases from V and 7 bases from J, with 16 bases between. The CDR3 totals 15 residues. The CDR3 DNA reads as TGTGCCAGCAGGTCATTTCAGGACCTGAATTCACCCCTCCACTTT. This translates into CASRSFQDLNSPLHF. Complete variable domain (other parts from reference TRBV7-2 and TRBJ1-6): GAGVSQSPSNKVTEKGKDVELRCDPISGHTALYWYRQSLGQGLEFLIYFQGNSAPDKSGLPSDRFSAERTGGSVSTLTIQRTQQEDSAVYLCASRSFQDLNSPLHFGNGTRLTVT.

As regards this clonotype: A much larger clone sits a single nucleotide away, making a read error possible. The chain recombines TRBV20-1 with TRBJ2-7; D may match TRBD1 or TRBD2 (5 bases each). CDR1 and CDR2 (germline): DFQATT, SNEGSKA (reference sequence). The CDR3 runs to 11 residues. V was clipped by 6 bases and J by 5 bases, with 11 bases between them. The CDR3 sequence is CSARGRDEQYF. The CDR3, as DNA: TGCAGTGCCCGGGGCAGGGACGAGCAGTACTTC.

A remark on this clonotype: In this CDR3 the conserved last residue, phenylalanine or tryptophan, is missing, so a read error is likely. The limits of the CDR3 on the DNA are not certain, so only TCRdb's listed CDR3 is given. The chain uses TRBV19 and TRBJ1-1. Termini included, the CDR3 measures 9 amino acids. In germline, CDR1 is LNHDA, CDR2 SQIVND (reference sequence). CDR3 protein: CASSLDRFY.

The V and J genes are TRBV20-1 and TRBJ2-7; no clear D gene. The CDR3 length is 14 residues. Germline loops: CDR1 DFQATT, CDR2 SNEGSKA (reference sequence). V lost 0 bases to trimming and J lost 4 bases, with 13 bases between them. The CDR3 bases are TGCAGTGCTAGAGACTCCGAGACCTCATACGAGCAGTACTTC. Residues: CSARDSETSYEQYF.